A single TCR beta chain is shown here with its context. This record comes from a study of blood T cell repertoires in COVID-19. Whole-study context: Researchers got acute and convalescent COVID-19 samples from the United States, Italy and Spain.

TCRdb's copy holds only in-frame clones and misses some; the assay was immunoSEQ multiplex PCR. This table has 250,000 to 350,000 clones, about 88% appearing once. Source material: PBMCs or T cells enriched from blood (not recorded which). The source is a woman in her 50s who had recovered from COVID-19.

For the CDR3, the DNA is TGCGCCAGCAGCCCTACCCGGGACAGGTCGAACACTGAAGCTTTCTTT. It encodes CASSPTRDRSNTEAFF. V is TRBV4-1 and J is TRBJ1-1; 8 positions agree with TRBD1. V was clipped by 4 bases and J by 1 base; unmatched bases: 8. This CDR3 is built from 16 residues. CDR1 and CDR2 from the germline V gene are MGHRA and YSYEKL.